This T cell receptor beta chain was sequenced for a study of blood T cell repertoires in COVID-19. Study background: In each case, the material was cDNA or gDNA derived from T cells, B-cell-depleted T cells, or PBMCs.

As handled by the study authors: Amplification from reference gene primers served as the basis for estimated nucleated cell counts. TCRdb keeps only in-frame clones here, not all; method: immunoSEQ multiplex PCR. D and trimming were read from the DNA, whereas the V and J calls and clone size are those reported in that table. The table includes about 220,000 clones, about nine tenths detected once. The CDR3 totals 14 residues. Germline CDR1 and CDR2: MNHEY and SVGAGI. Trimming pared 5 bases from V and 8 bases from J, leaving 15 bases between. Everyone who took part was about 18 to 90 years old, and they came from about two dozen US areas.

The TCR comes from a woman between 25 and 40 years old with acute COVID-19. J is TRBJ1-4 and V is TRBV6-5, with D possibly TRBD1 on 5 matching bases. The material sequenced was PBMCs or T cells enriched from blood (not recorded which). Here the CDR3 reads CASSTPGIGEKLFF. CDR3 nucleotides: TGTGCCAGCAGTACCCCAGGGATTGGAGAAAAACTGTTTTTT.